This TCR beta chain was observed in a study of control samples from healthy donors and cancer patients. Only in-frame clones appear in the TCRdb table, and some are missing; sequencing was by immunoSEQ multiplex PCR. The sample consists of tens of thousands of clones, roughly 90% of them appearing once. The V segment lost 3 bases and the J segment 6 bases; nucleotides outside the gene matches: 14. This CDR3 region has 17 residues. Per the germline V gene, CDR1 is WNHNN and CDR2 is SYGVQD (reference sequence). The TCR comes from a woman aged 70-85 years in good health. V is TRBV10-1 and J is TRBJ2-5; 9 bases are shared with TRBD2. Sequencing used blood. CDR3: CASSDTLGGRARKTQYF. CDR3 sequence (DNA): TGCGCCAGCAGTGATACTCTGGGCGGGAGGGCCAGGAAGACCCAGTACTTC.